A selection of T cell receptor beta chains follows, all from one sample in a study of T and B cells in COVID-19 patients. TCRdb reanalysed the multiplex PCR reads using MiXCR and keeps one entry per CDR3 protein. The repertoire includes thousands of distinct CDR3 sequences, roughly a quarter of them detected once, and 15% to 20% sits in the top ten. The material sequenced was blood. These receptors were obtained from a human donor with active COVID-19. Each CDR3 is given with its conserved first and last residue. D genes are given only for firm matches. Not all rows give a size; the values are once, few, many and, for expanded clones, a class.

j_gene | len | abundance | v_gene | d_gene | CDR3nt | CDR3aa
TRBJ2-1 | 13 | many | TRBV5-1 | - | TGCGCCAGCAGCTTTGACACCTACAATGAGCAGTTCTTC | CASSFDTYNEQFF
TRBJ2-7 | 15 | medium-sized | TRBV6-2/TRBV6-3 | TRBD1 | TGTGCCAGCAGCCTTACCGGGACAGGGACCTACGAGCAGTACTTC | CASSLTGTGTYEQYF
TRBJ2-7 | 16 | few | TRBV5-6 | - | TGTGCCAGCAGCTTAGCGGGCCCAGGGAGTTCCTACGAGCAGTACTTC | CASSLAGPGSSYEQYF
TRBJ2-7 | 16 | - | TRBV5-1 | - | TGCGCCAGCAGCTTGGCCTCGCAGGGCAGCTCCTACGAGCAGTACTTC | CASSLASQGSSYEQYF
TRBJ2-6 | 16 | medium-sized | TRBV6-5 | - | TGTGCCAGCAGTTACTCGTCGGCATCTGGGGCCAACGTCCTGACTTTC | CASSYSSASGANVLTF
TRBJ2-3 | 15 | medium-sized | TRBV27 | - | TGTGCCAGCAGCCCAGACCTACTAGCATCAGATACGCAGTATTTT | CASSPDLLASDTQYF
TRBJ2-5 | 13 | medium-sized | TRBV6-6 | - | TGTGCCAGCATTTCTCTCGGAGGAGAGACCCAGTACTTC | CASISLGGETQYF
TRBJ2-7 | 13 | medium-sized | TRBV14 | TRBD2 | TGTGCCAGCAGCTTCACCGGGACTAACGAGCAGTACTTC | CASSFTGTNEQYF
TRBJ2-7 | 11 | few | TRBV20-1 | - | TGCAGTGCGGGGGACGGCTACGAGCAGTACTTC | CSAGDGYEQYF
TRBJ1-1 | 13 | - | TRBV28 | TRBD1 | TGTGCCAGCATACAGGGGGCGATCGGTGAAGCTTTCTTT | CASIQGAIGEAFF
TRBJ2-7 | 14 | - | TRBV2 | TRBD2 | TGTGCCAGCAGTGACCCTAGCGGGGGGGAAAAGCAGTACTTC | CASSDPSGGEKQYF
TRBJ2-7 | 13 | medium-sized | TRBV29-1 | TRBD1 | TGCAGCGTTACTGGACAGGGGGGCTACGAGCAGTACTTC | CSVTGQGGYEQYF
TRBJ2-7 | 16 | - | TRBV20-1 | - | TGCAGTGCTCTGGGGTTCCGCGGTTTAATTGCTAACGAGCAGTACTTC | CSALGFRGLIANEQYF
TRBJ2-1 | 16 | - | TRBV9 | TRBD2 | TGTGCCAGCAGCGTAGAATTAGCGGGAGGAAACAATGAGCAGTTCTTC | CASSVELAGGNNEQFF
TRBJ2-7 | 16 | few | TRBV24-1 | TRBD1 | TGTGCCACCATCCCCCCCGCCGGGACAGGGTCCTACGAGCAGTACTTC | CATIPPAGTGSYEQYF
TRBJ2-3 | 14 | many | TRBV10-3 | - | TGTGCCGCACAGGAAAACAGGGCCACAGATACGCAGTATTTT | CAAQENRATDTQYF
TRBJ2-3 | 14 | large | TRBV29-1 | - | TGCAGCGTTGAAGAGGTACCGGGCCCAGATACGCAGTATTTT | CSVEEVPGPDTQYF
TRBJ2-1 | 10 | large | TRBV29-1 | - | TGCAGCGGAGGGCACAATGAGCAGTTCTTC | CSGGHNEQFF
TRBJ1-1 | 13 | many | TRBV12-3/TRBV12-4 | - | TGTGCCAGCAAGGGGCAAATGAACACTGAAGCTTTCTTT | CASKGQMNTEAFF
TRBJ2-1 | 13 | - | TRBV2 | - | TGTGCCAGCAGTCTTGGACTATTGAATGAGCAGTTCTTC | CASSLGLLNEQFF
TRBJ2-5 | 13 | medium-sized | TRBV18 | - | TGTGCCAGCTCACCCGGACACCGAGAGACCCAGTACTTC | CASSPGHRETQYF
TRBJ2-1 | 17 | - | TRBV11-2 | - | TGTGCCAGCAGCTCAATCGGCACTAGCTTGGTGGGCAATGAGCAGTTCTTC | CASSSIGTSLVGNEQFF
TRBJ2-5 | 16 | - | TRBV7-2 | TRBD2 | TGTGCCAGCAGCCCCTCGCTAGCGGGGTCTTTAGAGACCCAGTACTTC | CASSPSLAGSLETQYF
TRBJ1-2 | 15 | - | TRBV18 | - | TGTGCCAGCTCACCAGGAACAGGACTGATCTATGGCTACACCTTC | CASSPGTGLIYGYTF
TRBJ2-1 | 16 | - | TRBV7-2 | TRBD2 | TGTGCCAGCAGCTCAGGACTAGCGGGGGCCTACAATGAGCAGTTCTTC | CASSSGLAGAYNEQFF
TRBJ2-2 | 13 | medium-sized | TRBV29-1 | TRBD1 | TGCAGCGGGGGACAGAGCAACACCGGGGAGCTGTTTTTT | CSGGQSNTGELFF
TRBJ2-3 | 12 | - | TRBV19 | - | TGTGCCAGTAGGGTGGTGACAGATACGCAGTATTTT | CASRVVTDTQYF
TRBJ2-7 | 13 | medium-sized | TRBV6-5 | - | TGTGCCAGCACTATGGAGGGGTTGGACGAGCAGTACTTC | CASTMEGLDEQYF
TRBJ2-2 | 15 | - | TRBV5-1 | TRBD2 | TGCGCCAGCACCTTATTAGCGGGAGACACCGGGGAGCTGTTTTTT | CASTLLAGDTGELFF
TRBJ1-2 | 14 | many | TRBV6-2/TRBV6-3 | - | TGTGCCAGCAGTTACGGGGTTACTAACTATGGCTACACCTTC | CASSYGVTNYGYTF
TRBJ2-1 | 19 | few | TRBV24-1 | TRBD1 | TGTGCCACCAGTGACCCCCGACAGGGGGAGGGGTACAGAATCAATGAGCAGTTCTTC | CATSDPRQGEGYRINEQFF
TRBJ2-1 | 14 | - | TRBV19 | TRBD1 | TGTGCCAGTAGGGGACAGGGAACCTACAATGAGCAGTTCTTC | CASRGQGTYNEQFF
TRBJ1-2 | 13 | - | TRBV20-1 | TRBD1 | TGCAGTGCTAGGACGACAGGGATCGGTGGCTACACCTTC | CSARTTGIGGYTF
TRBJ2-7 | 14 | - | TRBV29-1 | - | TGCAGCGTCTATAGGGGGGGGGCAGGGGGCGAGCAGTACTTC | CSVYRGGAGGEQYF
TRBJ2-7 | 11 | few | TRBV20-1 | TRBD1 | TGCAGTGCCAGACAGGGCTACGAGCAGTACTTC | CSARQGYEQYF
TRBJ1-2 | 14 | many | TRBV5-4 | - | TGTGCCAGCAGCGGAAGATCGTACGGGTATGGCTACACCTTC | CASSGRSYGYGYTF
TRBJ2-7 | 13 | - | TRBV7-2 | TRBD1 | TGTGCCAGCAGCTCCAGACAGGGACGCAGGCAGTACTTC | CASSSRQGRRQYF
TRBJ1-6 | 13 | - | TRBV7-9 | TRBD1 | TGTGCCAGCAGCTCAGCAGGGGGTTTTCGCCTCCACTTT | CASSSAGGFRLHF
TRBJ2-7 | 11 | - | TRBV20-1 | - | TGCAGTGCTAGGTCGGGTTTCGAGCAGTACTTC | CSARSGFEQYF
TRBJ1-5 | 13 | many | TRBV6-2/TRBV6-3 | - | TGTGCCAGCAGTTCGGGATACAATCAGCCCCAGCATTTT | CASSSGYNQPQHF
TRBJ1-4 | 15 | medium-sized | TRBV5-6 | - | TGTGCCAGCAGTTTACCCGATCAAGTTGGGGAAAAACTGTTTTTT | CASSLPDQVGEKLFF
TRBJ1-5 | 15 | - | TRBV11-2 | TRBD1 | TGTGCCAGCAGCTTAGATCAGGGGGCGCATCAGCCCCAGCATTTT | CASSLDQGAHQPQHF
TRBJ1-3 | 16 | once | TRBV20-1 | - | TGCAGTGCTAGAGATAGCCGCCGGGGTTCTGGAAACACCATATATTTT | CSARDSRRGSGNTIYF
TRBJ2-3 | 17 | - | TRBV20-1 | TRBD2 | TGCAGTGCTAGACCGGGACTAGCGGCAGGGAGCACAGATACGCAGTATTTT | CSARPGLAAGSTDTQYF
TRBJ1-2 | 17 | - | TRBV6-5 | TRBD1 | TGTGCCAGCAGACACGGGGCAGGGGGCAATCTCAACTATGGCTACACCTTC | CASRHGAGGNLNYGYTF
TRBJ2-5 | 16 | many | TRBV18 | - | - | CASSPAGGYFGETQYF
TRBJ1-1 | 16 | medium-sized | TRBV19 | - | TGTGCCAGTAGTATCGCCCGGGGACGGATGAACACTGAAGCTTTCTTT | CASSIARGRMNTEAFF
TRBJ1-1 | 15 | medium-sized | TRBV18 | - | TGTGCCAGCTCACCACCGGGAGGAGTGAACACTGAAGCTTTCTTT | CASSPPGGVNTEAFF
TRBJ2-7 | 15 | - | TRBV7-5 | - | - | CISVPAASAAYEQYF
TRBJ2-7 | 17 | medium-sized | TRBV5-5 | - | TGTGCCAGCAGCCTCCCGTGGGCGGGACGGTCCTCCTACGAGCAGTACTTC | CASSLPWAGRSSYEQYF
TRBJ1-5 | 14 | - | TRBV6-5 | - | TGTGCCAGCAGAGTTTCCTATAGCAATCAGCCCCAGCATTTT | CASRVSYSNQPQHF
TRBJ2-4 | 13 | medium-sized | TRBV29-1 | TRBD2 | TGCAGCGTTGAGGCGGGGGTCAAAAACATTCAGTACTTC | CSVEAGVKNIQYF
TRBJ1-2 | 16 | - | TRBV7-9 | - | TGTGCCAGCAGCTTAGATATTTCTGGGGGTTTCGATGGCTACACCTTC | CASSLDISGGFDGYTF